Included here is one T cell receptor (beta chain) sequence, with context. The antigen remains undetermined. Trimming cost V 5 bases and J 2 bases, with 12 bases left between them. From germline, CDR1 is KGHDR and CDR2 SFDVKD. The CDR3 has 15 residues. These data originate in a study of blood T cells in healthy people across ages. Findings of the study overall: Both naive CD4+ cell counts and diversity were greater in long-lived donors than in aged donors. The unknown donor CMV status may have confounded expanded clonotype changes. Estimated diversity that came from one million T cells was considered an underestimate.

Alongside a J-beta primer mix, a sample-barcoded 5' primer served in a second PCR lasting about 6 to 12 cycles. In TCRdb, the 5' RACE reads were re-called with MiXCR into one record per CDR3 protein. Found here are about 670,000 distinct CDR3 sequences, 40% to 45% of them singletons; the top ten hold about 30%. The rearrangement uses TRBV24-1 and TRBJ2-1; D gene ambiguous. The receptor's source is a man aged 80 or over in good health. Sequenced input: blood. For the CDR3, the DNA is TGTGCCACCAGTGCCCCTTTTGGACCCTACAATGAGCAGTTCTTC. Its translation is CATSAPFGPYNEQFF.